This T cell receptor (beta chain) was identified in a study of T cell repertoires in cytomegalovirus infection (dated by TCRdb to between 2018 and 2021). Broadly, across the study: Donor HLA type was relevant to the analysis, as public TCR beta signatures indicated carriage of CMV infection together with the matching HLA type. Findings and caveats that apply to the study as a whole: Cumulative frequency of public TCR beta family members discriminated carriers of CMV infection plus the relevant HLA type in this cohort and an independent approximately 360-donor cohort. The ex vivo response was dominated by HLA-C-restricted CMV-specific TCR beta clonotypes, which also provided the single most frequent clonotype in two of eight donors.

Reads for this sample came from an Illumina HiSeq 1500. TCRdb ran its own pipeline on the public reads, namely fastp trimming at Q25 and MiXCR clone calling, and kept in-frame beta chains. Rows are combined by CDR3 protein, so each entry shows the most common genes and DNA. This sample lists over 200,000 distinct CDR3 sequences; about 13% were detected once. The top ten clones comprise 7.5% to 10% of the sample. The germline V gene (reference sequence) specifies SEHNR as CDR1 and FQNEAQ as CDR2. From cysteine to phenylalanine, the CDR3 is 16 amino acids long. Solely the CDR3 DNA is kept, with 48 bases framed from the first base. Deletion took 4 bases off V and 7 bases off J, with a span of 19 bases between the germline ends. This clonotype was observed at least ten times. Its target antigen remains unknown. Base qualities are not provided; no much larger clone lies one nucleotide away.

This receptor chain uses TRBV7-9 and TRBJ1-4; a tentative D call is TRBD1 (5 bases match). This sequence originates from a human donor in good health (CMV status not recorded). Some clones in this sample may be carry-over from other donors' samples. Specimen: PBMCs. This receptor has the CDR3 CASSSTGLVGGEKLFF. In nucleotides, the sequence is TGTGCCAGCAGCTCTACAGGACTAGTCGGGGGTGAAAAACTGTTTTTT.